The entry below gives a single T cell receptor (beta chain) sequence along with its context. The antigen is unknown. These data originate in a study of T cell responses to AZD1222 COVID-19 vaccine. Findings and limits, study-wide: Spike-specific TCR breadth and depth both grew after two AZD1222 doses. Unmutated variant regions reportedly attract nearly half of all spike-specific TCRs. Donors were chiefly white British, with a greater number of females, and clonal diversity was perhaps underestimated. There were vaccine-associated CD4 TCRs across spike, dominant at 160-218 and 743-854.

TCRdb keeps only in-frame clones here, not all; method: immunoSEQ multiplex PCR. The top ten hold less than 6% of the sample, which has under 130,000 clones, roughly 80% seen once. This CDR3 is 17 amino acids long. CDR1 is SGHTA and CDR2 is FQGNSA in the germline V gene. V lost 5 bases to trimming and J lost 4 bases; unmatched junction nucleotides: 12. The V and J genes are TRBV7-2 and TRBJ2-2; 8 nucleotides align to TRBD2. This sample comprised peripheral blood, obtained on day 0 of AZD1222 vaccination. The TCR sequence derives from an adult in good health. The CDR3 protein is CASSGRTSPLGTGELFF. In DNA, the CDR3 is TGTGCCAGCAGCGGGCGGACTAGCCCCCTAGGCACCGGGGAGCTGTTTTTT.